This TCR beta chain was recorded in a study of blood T cell repertoires in COVID-19. Study details: COVID-19 samples, acute and convalescent, were from the United States, Italy and Spain. T cells, B-cell-depleted T cells, or PBMCs supplied cDNA or gDNA.

CDR1 ENHRY and CDR2 SYGVKD come from the germline V gene. V lost 6 bases and J 5 bases, leaving 9 bases between the germline ends. This CDR3 has 12 amino acids. Under the authors' procedure: Quantification of nucleated cells was approximated via reference gene primer amplification. TCRdb's table, derived via immunoSEQ multiplex PCR, lists solely in-frame clones and lacks some. V and J calls plus clone size are reproduced from that table; the DNA served to infer D and trimming. The profile shows more than 40,000 clones, approximately 90% of them singletons. This receptor was obtained from a man aged 45-65 years with active COVID-19. The sequencing input was peripheral blood. This sequence joins TRBV10-3 and TRBJ2-3; possibly TRBD1 for D (6 bases). CDR3 region: CAISWDIDTQYF. CDR3 sequence (DNA): TGTGCCATCAGCTGGGACATAGATACGCAGTATTTT.